These T cell receptor beta chains were read from a single sample in a study of cytomegalovirus exposure and HLA in healthy donors. Here immunoSEQ multiplex PCR was the method, and the copy in TCRdb shows in-frame clones only, minus some. The repertoire holds tens of thousands of clones, with about 60% as singletons. Material: PBMCs. These receptors all stem from a woman aged 25-40 years in good health and CMV-seronegative. CDR3s include the opening cysteine and the closing phenylalanine or tryptophan. The D gene is left open where the match is weak. Not every row has a clone size; where given, it reads once, few, many or a size class.

d_gene,abundance,v_gene,j_gene,CDR3nt,CDR3aa
TRBD1,NA,TRBV7-7,TRBJ2-7,TGTGCCAGCATCACCGAGGGGGCGGACCACGAGCAGTACTTC,CASITEGADHEQYF
TRBD1,NA,TRBV6-1,TRBJ1-2,TGTGCCAGCGGGGACAGGACTAACTATGGCTACACCTTC,CASGDRTNYGYTF
TRBD1,NA,TRBV27,TRBJ1-2,TGTGCCAGCCGGACAGGGGCTGGCTACACCTTC,CASRTGAGYTF
NA,NA,TRBV7-9,TRBJ1-5,TGTGCCAGCAGCTTAGGAGTATCATGGGGAGGCAATCAGCCCCAGCATTTT,CASSLGVSWGGNQPQHF
NA,NA,TRBV5-1,TRBJ2-1,TGCGCCAGCAGCCAGGTCGGCAATGAGCAGTTCTTC,CASSQVGNEQFF
TRBD1,NA,TRBV6-1,TRBJ2-7,TGTGCCAGCAGACCGACAGGGGGGGGAGAGCAGTACTTC,CASRPTGGGEQYF
TRBD2,few,TRBV10-1,TRBJ2-1,TGCGCCAGCAGTGAGTCAGGTAGCGGGGGATTGAATGAGCAGTTCTTC,CASSESGSGGLNEQFF
NA,NA,TRBV27,TRBJ2-7,TGTGCCAGCAGAACTCAGGGTGTGGGGTCCTACGAGCAGTACTTC,CASRTQGVGSYEQYF
NA,NA,TRBV5-1,TRBJ2-7,TGCGCCAGCAGCTTGGAAGGGGTGAACGAGCAGTACTTC,CASSLEGVNEQYF
NA,once,TRBV7-9,TRBJ2-7,TGTGCCAGCAGTTCTAGGAGCGAGCAGTACTTC,CASSSRSEQYF
NA,NA,TRBV5-1,TRBJ1-1,TGCGCCAGCAGCTTTGGTCCGGAGGGGGCTTTCTTT,CASSFGPEGAFF
TRBD2,NA,TRBV30,TRBJ2-3,TGTGCCTGGTCCGGGACTAGAGGGGCAGATACGCAGTATTTT,CAWSGTRGADTQYF
NA,NA,TRBV12-5,TRBJ1-1,TGTGCTAGTTCCCAGAGGGGGGGGTTCACTGAAGCTTTCTTT,CASSQRGGFTEAFF
NA,NA,TRBV28,TRBJ2-2,TGTGCCAGCAGTTTAAGGGGGAGCGGGAAGAACACCGGGGAGCTGTTTTTT,CASSLRGSGKNTGELFF
NA,once,TRBV2,TRBJ1-3,TGTGCCAGCAGTCCGTACTTAACGGACACCATATATTTT,CASSPYLTDTIYF
NA,NA,TRBV11-3,TRBJ2-2,TGTGCCAGCAGCTTGAGCGGAACGAACACCGGGGAGCTGTTTTTT,CASSLSGTNTGELFF
NA,NA,TRBV6-1,TRBJ1-1,TGTGCCGCGCAGAGGACTGAAGCTTTCTTT,CAAQRTEAFF
NA,NA,TRBV7-9,TRBJ2-7,TGTGCCAGCAGCTTAGACGGGGGAAGCTCCTACGAGCAGTACTTC,CASSLDGGSSYEQYF
TRBD2,NA,TRBV28,TRBJ2-3,TGTGCCAGCAGTCCCCGTGGTAGCGGGAGCACAGATACGCAGTATTTT,CASSPRGSGSTDTQYF
TRBD1,NA,TRBV6-1,TRBJ2-7,TGTGCCAGCAGTGCGGACAGGGTCTCCTACGAGCAGTACTTC,CASSADRVSYEQYF
NA,NA,TRBV28,TRBJ2-3,TGTGCCAGCAGTTTTCCCGGGAGTAACACAGATACGCAGTATTTT,CASSFPGSNTDTQYF
NA,few,TRBV27,TRBJ2-1,TGTGCCAGCAGTTGGGGGCCGGGCCAGGGGAGAGACAATGAGCAGTTCTTC,CASSWGPGQGRDNEQFF
TRBD1,few,TRBV19,TRBJ2-5,TGTGCCAGTAGTATATCTACCGGACAGGGGAGGGAGACCCAGTACTTC,CASSISTGQGRETQYF
TRBD1,NA,TRBV4-2,TRBJ1-5,TGTGCCAGCAGCCAAGACAGGGGGCGCAATCAGCCCCAGCATTTT,CASSQDRGRNQPQHF
TRBD1,NA,TRBV5-1,TRBJ2-5,TGCGCCAGCAGGACAGGGAGTGAAGAGACCCAGTACTTC,CASRTGSEETQYF
TRBD1,NA,TRBV27,TRBJ1-2,TGTGCCAGCAAGTTGGGGACAGGGCGCTATGGCTACACCTTC,CASKLGTGRYGYTF